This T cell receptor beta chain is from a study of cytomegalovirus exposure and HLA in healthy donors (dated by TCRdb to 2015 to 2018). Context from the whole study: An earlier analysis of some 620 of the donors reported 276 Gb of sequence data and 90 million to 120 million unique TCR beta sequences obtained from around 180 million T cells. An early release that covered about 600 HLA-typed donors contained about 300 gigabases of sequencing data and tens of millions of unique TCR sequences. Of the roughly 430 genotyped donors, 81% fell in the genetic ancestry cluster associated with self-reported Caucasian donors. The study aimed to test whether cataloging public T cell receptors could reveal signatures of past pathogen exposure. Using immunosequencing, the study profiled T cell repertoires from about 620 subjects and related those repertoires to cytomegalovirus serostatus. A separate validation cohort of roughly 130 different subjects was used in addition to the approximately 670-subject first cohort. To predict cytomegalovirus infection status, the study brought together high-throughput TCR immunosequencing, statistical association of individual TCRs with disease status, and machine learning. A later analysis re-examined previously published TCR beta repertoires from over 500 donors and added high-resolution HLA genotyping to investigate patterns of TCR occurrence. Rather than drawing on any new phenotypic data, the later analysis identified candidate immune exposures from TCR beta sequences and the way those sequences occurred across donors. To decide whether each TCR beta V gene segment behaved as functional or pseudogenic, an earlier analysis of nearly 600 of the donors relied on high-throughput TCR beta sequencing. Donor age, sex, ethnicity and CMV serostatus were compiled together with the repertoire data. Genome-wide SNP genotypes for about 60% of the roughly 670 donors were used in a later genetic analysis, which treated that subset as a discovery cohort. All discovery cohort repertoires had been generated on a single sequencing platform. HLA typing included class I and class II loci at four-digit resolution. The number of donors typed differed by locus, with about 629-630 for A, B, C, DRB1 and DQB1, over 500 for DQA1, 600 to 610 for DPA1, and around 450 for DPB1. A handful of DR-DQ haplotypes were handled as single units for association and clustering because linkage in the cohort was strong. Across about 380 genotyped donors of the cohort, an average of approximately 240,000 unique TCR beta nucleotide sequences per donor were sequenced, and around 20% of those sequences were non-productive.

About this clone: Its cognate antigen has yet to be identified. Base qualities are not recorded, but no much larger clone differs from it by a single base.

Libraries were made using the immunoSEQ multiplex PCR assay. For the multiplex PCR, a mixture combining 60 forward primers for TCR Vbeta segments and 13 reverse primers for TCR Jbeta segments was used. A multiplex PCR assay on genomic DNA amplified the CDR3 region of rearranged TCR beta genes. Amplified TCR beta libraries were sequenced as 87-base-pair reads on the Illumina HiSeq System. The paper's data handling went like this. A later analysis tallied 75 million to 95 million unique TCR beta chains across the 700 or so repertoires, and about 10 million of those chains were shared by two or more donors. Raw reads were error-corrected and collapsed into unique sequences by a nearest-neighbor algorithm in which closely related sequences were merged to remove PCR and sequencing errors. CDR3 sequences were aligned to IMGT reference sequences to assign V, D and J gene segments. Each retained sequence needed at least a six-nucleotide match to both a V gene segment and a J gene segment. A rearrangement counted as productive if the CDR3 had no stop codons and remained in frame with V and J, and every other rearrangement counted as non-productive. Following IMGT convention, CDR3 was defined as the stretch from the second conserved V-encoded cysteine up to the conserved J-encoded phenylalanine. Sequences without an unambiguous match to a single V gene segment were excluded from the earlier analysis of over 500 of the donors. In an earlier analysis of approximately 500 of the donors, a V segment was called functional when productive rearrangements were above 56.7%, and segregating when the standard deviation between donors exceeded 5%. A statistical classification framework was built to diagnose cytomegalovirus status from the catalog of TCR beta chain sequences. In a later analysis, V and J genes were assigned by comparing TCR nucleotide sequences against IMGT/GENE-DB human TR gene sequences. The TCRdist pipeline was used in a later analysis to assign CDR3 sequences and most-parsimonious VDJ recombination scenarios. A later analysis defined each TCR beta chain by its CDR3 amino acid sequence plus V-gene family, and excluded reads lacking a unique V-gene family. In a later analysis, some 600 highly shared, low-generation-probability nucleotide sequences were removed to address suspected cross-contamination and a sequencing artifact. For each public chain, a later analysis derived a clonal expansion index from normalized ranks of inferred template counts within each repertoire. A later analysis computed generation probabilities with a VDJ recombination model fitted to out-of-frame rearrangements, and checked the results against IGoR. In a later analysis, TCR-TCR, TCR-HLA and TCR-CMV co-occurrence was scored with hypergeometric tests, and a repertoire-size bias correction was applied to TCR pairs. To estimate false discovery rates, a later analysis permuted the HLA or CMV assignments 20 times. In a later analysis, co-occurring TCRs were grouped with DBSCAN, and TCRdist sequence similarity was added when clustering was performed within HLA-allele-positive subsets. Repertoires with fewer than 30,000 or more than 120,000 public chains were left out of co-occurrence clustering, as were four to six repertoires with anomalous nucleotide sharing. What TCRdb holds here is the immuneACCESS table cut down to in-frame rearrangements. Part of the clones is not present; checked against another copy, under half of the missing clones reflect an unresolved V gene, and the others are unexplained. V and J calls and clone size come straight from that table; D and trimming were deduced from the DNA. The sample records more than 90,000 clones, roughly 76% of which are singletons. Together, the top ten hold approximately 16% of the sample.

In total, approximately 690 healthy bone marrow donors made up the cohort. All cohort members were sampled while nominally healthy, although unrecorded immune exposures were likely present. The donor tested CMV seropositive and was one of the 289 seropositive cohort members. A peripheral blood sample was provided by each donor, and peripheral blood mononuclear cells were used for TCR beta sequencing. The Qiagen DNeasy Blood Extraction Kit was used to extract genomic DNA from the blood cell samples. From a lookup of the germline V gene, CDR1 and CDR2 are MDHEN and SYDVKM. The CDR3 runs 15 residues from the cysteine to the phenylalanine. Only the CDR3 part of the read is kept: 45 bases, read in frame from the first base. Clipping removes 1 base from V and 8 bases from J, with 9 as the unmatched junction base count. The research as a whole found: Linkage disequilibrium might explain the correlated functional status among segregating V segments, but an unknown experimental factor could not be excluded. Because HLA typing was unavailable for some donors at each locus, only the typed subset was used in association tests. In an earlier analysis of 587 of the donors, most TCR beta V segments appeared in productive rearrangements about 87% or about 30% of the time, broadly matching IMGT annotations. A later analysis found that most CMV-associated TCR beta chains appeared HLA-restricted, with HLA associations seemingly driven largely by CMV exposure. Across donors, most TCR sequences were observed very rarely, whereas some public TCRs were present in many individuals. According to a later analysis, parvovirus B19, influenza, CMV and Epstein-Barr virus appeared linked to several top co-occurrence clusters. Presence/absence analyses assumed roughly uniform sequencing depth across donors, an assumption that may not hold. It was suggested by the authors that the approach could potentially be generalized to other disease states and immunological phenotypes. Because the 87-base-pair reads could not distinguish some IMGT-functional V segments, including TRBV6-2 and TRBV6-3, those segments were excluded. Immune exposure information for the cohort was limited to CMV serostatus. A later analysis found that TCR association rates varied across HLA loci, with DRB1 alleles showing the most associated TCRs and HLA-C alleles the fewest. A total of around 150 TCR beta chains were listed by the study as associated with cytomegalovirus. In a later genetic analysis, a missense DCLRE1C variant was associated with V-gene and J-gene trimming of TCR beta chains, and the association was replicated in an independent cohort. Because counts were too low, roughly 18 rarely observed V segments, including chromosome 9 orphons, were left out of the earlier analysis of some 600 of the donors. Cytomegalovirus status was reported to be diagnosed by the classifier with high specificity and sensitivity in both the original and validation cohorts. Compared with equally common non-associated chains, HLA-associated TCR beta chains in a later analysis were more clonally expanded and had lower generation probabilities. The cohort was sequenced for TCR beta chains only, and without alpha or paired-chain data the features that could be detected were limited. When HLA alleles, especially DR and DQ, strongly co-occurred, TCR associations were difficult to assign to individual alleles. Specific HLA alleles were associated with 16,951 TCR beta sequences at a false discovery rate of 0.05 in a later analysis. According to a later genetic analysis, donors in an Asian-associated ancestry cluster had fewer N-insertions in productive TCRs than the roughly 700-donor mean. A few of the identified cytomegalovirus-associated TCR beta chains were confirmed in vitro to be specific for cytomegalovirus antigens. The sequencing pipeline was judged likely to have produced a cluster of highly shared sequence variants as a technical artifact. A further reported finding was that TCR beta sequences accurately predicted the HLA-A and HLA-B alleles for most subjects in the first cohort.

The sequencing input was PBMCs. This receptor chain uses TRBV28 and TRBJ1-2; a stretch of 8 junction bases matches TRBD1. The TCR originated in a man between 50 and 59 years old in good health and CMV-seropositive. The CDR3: CASSLSRQGLDGYTF. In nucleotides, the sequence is TGTGCCAGCAGTTTATCCCGACAGGGGCTGGACGGCTACACCTTC.